The 9 T cell receptor beta chains presented below share a single source sample, sequenced in a study of shared clonotypes between healthy human individuals. Clones were read by immunoSEQ multiplex PCR, and TCRdb kept only the in-frame ones, dropping some. The repertoire holds roughly 650,000 clones, with approximately 96% as singletons. CD45RO-negative, CCR7-selected cells formed the naive CD8 fraction, which excluded terminally differentiated effector memory CD45RA+ cells. Sequences were obtained from naive CD8+ T cells sorted from blood. The origin of the receptors is a woman under 40 in good health.

This clone was observed once. The DNA of the CDR3 is TGTGCCAGCAGCCAAGGGGGTAGCAGCACAGATACGCAGTATTTT. It specifies CASSQGGSSTDTQYF. The chain recombines TRBV14 with TRBJ2-3; D call uncertain. Germline CDR1 and CDR2: SGHDN and FVKESK. The CDR3 extends over 15 amino acids. V lost 1 base, J lost 0 bases, and 8 bases lay in between.

This CDR3 reads CASSVGTGLTYEQYF. The CDR3 DNA reads TGTGCCAGCAGCGTAGGGACAGGACTTACCTACGAGCAGTACTTC. The chain carries TRBV9 and TRBJ2-7; 7 bases map to TRBD1. The CDR3 contains 15 residues. From germline, CDR1 is SGDLS and CDR2 YYNGEE. J lost 2 bases, V lost 0 bases, and 5 bases had no gene match.

With regard to this clone: In the same sample, other DNA sequences code for this CDR3. The V and J genes are TRBV27 and TRBJ2-2; D call uncertain. The CDR3 runs 14 residues. V was shortened by 3 bases and J by 3 bases, with 8 bases between the two germline ends. Per the germline V gene, CDR1 is MNHEY and CDR2 is SMNVEV (reference sequence). The CDR3 DNA sequence: TGTGCCAGCAGTTTGGGGATCCACACCGGGGAGCTGTTTTTT. Amino acid sequence: CASSLGIHTGELFF.

The rearrangement joins TRBV27 to TRBJ2-1; 10 positions match TRBD2. This CDR3 region has 16 residues. After removal of 5 bases from V and 8 bases from J, the junction contained 12 bases not matched to a gene. From germline, CDR1 is MNHEY and CDR2 SMNVEV (reference sequence). CDR3: CASSQPPSGRGDEQFF. In DNA, the CDR3 is TGTGCCAGCAGTCAACCCCCCAGCGGGAGGGGCGATGAGCAGTTCTTC.

This sequence joins TRBV27 and TRBJ2-7; tentative D call: TRBD2 (5 bases). Between the trimmed V and J ends, which lost 2 bases and 3 bases, there was a span of 8 bases. CDR3 length: 13 amino acids. Germline V gene data show CDR1 as MNHEY and CDR2 as SMNVEV (reference sequence). The CDR3 loop is CASSLTSIYEQYF. In DNA, the CDR3 is TGTGCCAGCAGTTTAACTAGTATCTACGAGCAGTACTTC.

The CDR3 here is CASSETLATTDTQYF. CDR3 nucleotides: TGTGCCAGCAGTGAAACCCTAGCGACGACAGATACGCAGTATTTT. The V and J genes are TRBV6-1 and TRBJ2-3, with a weak D call TRBD2 (6 bases). The CDR3 has 15 residues. V was shortened by 2 bases and J by 3 bases, with 12 bases between the two germline ends. CDR1 is MNHNS and CDR2 is SASEGT in the germline V gene.

In DNA form, the CDR3 reads TGTGCCAGCAGCTTCGGGACAGACTTTTCCACTAACTATGGCTACACCTTC. This sequence encodes CASSFGTDFSTNYGYTF. The chain couples TRBV11-1 to TRBJ1-2; 7 bases are shared with TRBD1. J gave up 0 bases and V 3 bases, and 10 bases lay outside the gene matches. Per germline, CDR1 SGHAT and CDR2 FQDESV (reference sequence). This CDR3 is built from 17 residues. The variable domain in full, completed from reference TRBV11-1 and TRBJ1-2, reads EAEVAQSPRYKITEKSQAVAFWCDPISGHATLYWYRQILGQGPELLVQFQDESVVDDSQLPKDRFSAERLKGVDSTLKIQPAELGDSAMYLCASSFGTDFSTNYGYTFGSGTRLTVV.

Only one count was recorded for this clone. The chain employs TRBV2 and TRBJ2-1, with 7 bases identical to TRBD2. CDR3 length equals 19 residues. The germline V gene has CDR1 SNHLY and CDR2 FYNNEI. V trimming: 3 bases; J trimming: 0 bases; junction bases outside the gene matches: 14. This CDR3 reads CASSDLPARLATSYNEQFF. CDR3 coding DNA: TGTGCCAGCAGTGACCTCCCTGCGAGACTAGCTACCTCCTACAATGAGCAGTTCTTC.

This chain joins TRBV25-1 and TRBJ2-4, with D perhaps assigned TRBD1 or TRBD2 (5 bases each). The ends were cut back, 1 base at V and 3 bases at J, with 13 bases in the middle. The CDR3 extends over 16 amino acids. From germline, CDR1 is MGHDK and CDR2 SYGVNS. DNA for the CDR3: TGTGCCAGCAGTGAATTGTTTCCGGGACGCAAAAACATTCAGTACTTC. It encodes CASSELFPGRKNIQYF.